In this sample, the clone carrying this TCR beta chain turned up once. Enrollment of patients from Seattle took place during active infection, with longitudinal follow-up. This sample stems from a study of blood T cell repertoires in COVID-19. Study information: Donors in the United States, Italy and Spain gave samples during acute or convalescent COVID-19. The analysed material was cDNA or gDNA that came from T cells, B-cell-depleted T cells, or PBMCs.

Authors' data handling: Amplification of reference gene primers provided the estimated nucleated cell counts. Libraries were prepared by immunoSEQ multiplex PCR; TCRdb keeps only in-frame clonotypes and omits some of them. D and trimming come from the DNA, and the V and J calls and clone size come from that table. The top ten hold about 2.5% of the sample, which has a few hundred thousand clones, 65% to 90% seen once. The germline gives CDR1 SGDLS, CDR2 YYNGEE. This CDR3 contains 18 residues. V lost 0 bases and J 3 bases, leaving 20 bases between the germline ends. The chain carries TRBV9 and TRBJ2-3; TRBD1 is a possible D gene (5 bases). Sequencing input: peripheral blood. The TCR was taken from a woman between 65 and 79 years old with COVID-19, enrolled during active disease. Here the CDR3 reads CASSVASVRLAGTDTQYF. The CDR3 DNA follows: TGTGCCAGCAGCGTAGCTTCGGTTCGGTTGGCAGGGACAGATACGCAGTATTTT.